This T cell receptor (beta chain) was captured in a study of T cell repertoires in cytomegalovirus infection (dated by TCRdb to between 2018 and 2021). As for the study more broadly: Donor HLA type was relevant to the analysis, as public TCR beta signatures indicated carriage of CMV infection together with the matching HLA type. The study at large found these results: In both this cohort and an independent roughly 360-donor cohort, the cumulative frequency of public TCR beta family members distinguished carriers of CMV infection plus the relevant HLA type. The ex vivo response was dominated by HLA-C-restricted CMV-specific TCR beta clonotypes, and the single most frequent clonotype in two of eight donors was supplied by these HLA-C-restricted clonotypes.

The sequencing machine was an Illumina HiSeq 1500. Through fastp at Q25 and MiXCR, TCRdb rebuilt clones from the public reads, retaining in-frame beta chains. Each CDR3 protein gets just one entry, which takes the most common genes and DNA from the rows behind it. The sample yields about 460,000 distinct CDR3 sequences; about 11% were counted once. Roughly 10% of the sample lies in the top ten. This clonotype has ten or more counts. The specificity of this receptor is unknown. Within one base of it there is no much larger clone, and no base qualities were kept. The CDR3, cysteine through phenylalanine, is 15 amino acids long. Only the CDR3 portion is preserved as DNA: 45 bases, with reading frame beginning at the first base. Looking up the germline V gene yields CDR1 SNHLY and CDR2 FYNNEI. V has 5 bases trimmed and J has 2 bases trimmed; junction bases matching no gene number 6.

This sequence uses TRBV2 and TRBJ1-5, and TRBD1 matches 7 of the central bases. The TCR originated in a human donor in good health (CMV status not recorded). Some clones in this sample may be carry-over from other donors' samples. Sequencing used PBMCs. The nucleotide sequence is given as TGTGCCAGCAGTCAGGGGGGTCTGGGCAATCAGCCCCAGCATTTT. The resulting protein is CASSQGGLGNQPQHF.